This entry is about one TCR beta chain. Original analysis: Estimated nucleated cell counts came from reference gene primer amplification. Here immunoSEQ multiplex PCR was the method, and the copy in TCRdb shows in-frame clones only, minus some. The V and J calls and clone size come from that table; D and trimming were worked out from the DNA. The sample yields approximately 90,000 clones, 72% seen once. Trimming stripped 3 bases from V and 2 bases from J, with 16 bases between. This CDR3 has 16 residues. The germline V gene has CDR1 DFQATT and CDR2 SNEGSKA (reference sequence). The data were obtained in a study of blood T cell repertoires in COVID-19. Study information: The United States, Italy and Spain were the sources of the acute and convalescent COVID-19 samples. T cells, B-cell-depleted T cells, or PBMCs supplied cDNA or gDNA.

The TCR was taken from a woman of 80 years or more with acute or convalescent COVID-19. The sample was peripheral blood. The rearrangement links TRBV20-1 to TRBJ2-2, with D possibly matching TRBD1 (6 bases). The CDR3 sequence is CSASSPTGPNTGELFF. DNA of the CDR3: TGCAGTGCTAGTTCCCCTACAGGGCCAAACACCGGGGAGCTGTTTTTT.